The rows below give T cell receptor beta chains drawn from one sample of a study of cytomegalovirus exposure and HLA in healthy donors. TCRdb's copy holds only in-frame clones and misses some; the assay was immunoSEQ multiplex PCR. The table lists 95,000 to 150,000 clones, around 69% of them singletons, with around 8.8% in the top ten. Source material: PBMCs. The receptors stem from a woman aged 40 to 55 in good health and CMV-seropositive. The CDR3 runs from the conserved cysteine through the conserved F or W. The D gene is left open where the match is weak. Only part of the rows carry a size: once, few, many, or a class if the clone is expanded.

j_call v_call clone_size d_call cdr3_aa cdr3_nt
TRBJ1-2 TRBV18 . . CASSPQDPEGYGYTF TGTGCCAGCTCACCTCAGGACCCTGAGGGTTATGGCTACACCTTC
TRBJ2-3 TRBV5-8 . TRBD2 CASSVGTSGSTDTQYF TGTGCCAGCAGCGTCGGGACTAGCGGAAGCACAGATACGCAGTATTTT
TRBJ1-5 TRBV10-3 . . CAMSVGRNQPQHF TGTGCCATGAGCGTCGGTCGCAATCAGCCCCAGCATTTT
TRBJ1-3 TRBV6-1 . . CASSEGTELAGNTIYF TGTGCCAGCAGTGAAGGAACGGAGCTGGCTGGAAACACCATATATTTT
TRBJ2-2 TRBV5-1 . TRBD2 CASSAASGGANTGELFF TGCGCCAGCAGCGCCGCTAGCGGGGGGGCGAACACCGGGGAGCTGTTTTTT
TRBJ1-5 TRBV2 . . CASRDGGAQPQHF TGTGCCAGCCGGGACGGGGGAGCCCAGCCCCAGCATTTT
TRBJ2-7 TRBV5-1 . TRBD2 CASSGTSGRPPYEQYF TGCGCCAGCTCCGGGACTAGCGGGAGGCCACCATACGAGCAGTACTTC
TRBJ2-7 TRBV5-1 . TRBD2 CASSLTSGTHYEQYF TGCGCCAGCAGCCTGACTAGCGGGACCCACTACGAGCAGTACTTC
TRBJ2-5 TRBV27 once . CASSLGSGGAQYF TGTGCCAGCAGTCTGGGCTCCGGAGGGGCCCAGTACTTC
TRBJ1-1 TRBV10-3 . . CAISRMKGAEAFF TGTGCCATCAGCCGGATGAAGGGGGCTGAAGCTTTCTTT
TRBJ2-5 TRBV25-1 . TRBD2 CASSGSGLKETQYF TGTGCCAGCAGTGGATCGGGACTAAAAGAGACCCAGTACTTC
TRBJ2-2 TRBV12-5 . . CASGWGGDRDTGELFF TGTGCTAGTGGTTGGGGAGGAGACAGGGACACCGGGGAGCTGTTTTTT
TRBJ1-6 TRBV6-6 . . CASSRGSGNSPLHF TGTGCCAGCAGTCGGGGGTCCGGTAATTCACCCCTCCACTTT
TRBJ1-5 TRBV19 . . CASRAGYNQPQHF TGTGCCAGTAGGGCAGGGTACAATCAGCCCCAGCATTTT
TRBJ2-7 TRBV7-9 . . CSSSFSSYEQYF TGTTCCAGCAGTTTTAGCTCCTACGAGCAGTACTTC
TRBJ2-7 TRBV29-1 . . CSVDSGVSYEQYF TGCAGCGTTGATAGCGGAGTCTCCTACGAGCAGTACTTC
TRBJ1-1 TRBV6-1 . . CASSPWIGGNTEAFF TGTGCCAGCAGTCCTTGGATAGGGGGGAACACTGAAGCTTTCTTT
TRBJ2-3 TRBV12-5 few . CASSLGLTDTQYF TGTGCTAGCTCACTAGGCCTCACAGATACGCAGTATTTT
TRBJ1-2 TRBV5-6 few TRBD1 CASASPGGPNYGYTF TGTGCCAGCGCCTCACCAGGGGGCCCTAACTATGGCTACACCTTC
TRBJ1-2 TRBV30 . . CAWNPVQGIGYTF TGTGCCTGGAACCCAGTACAGGGAATCGGCTACACCTTC
TRBJ2-7 TRBV29-1 few . CSVDTPLRGNEQYF TGCAGCGTTGATACTCCTCTCCGAGGGAACGAGCAGTACTTC
TRBJ2-7 TRBV4-2 . . CASSQDTDFDYEQYF TGTGCCAGCAGCCAAGATACAGATTTCGATTACGAGCAGTACTTC
TRBJ2-3 TRBV7-9 . TRBD2 CASSLQGILALGTDTQYF TGTGCCAGCAGCTTACAAGGGATACTAGCGTTGGGCACAGATACGCAGTATTTT
TRBJ1-1 TRBV4-2 . . CASSQTQDLNTEAFF TGTGCCAGCAGCCAGACCCAGGATCTGAACACTGAAGCTTTCTTT
TRBJ2-2 TRBV5-1 . TRBD2 CASSFPGGVETGELFF TGCGCCAGCAGCTTCCCCGGGGGGGTAGAGACCGGGGAGCTGTTTTTT
TRBJ1-2 TRBV7-9 . . CSSSLAGRVDGYTF TGTTCCAGCAGCTTAGCTGGGAGGGTGGATGGCTACACCTTC
TRBJ2-5 TRBV5-6 few TRBD2 CASSSSGNEETQYF TGTGCCAGCAGCTCAAGCGGGAACGAAGAGACCCAGTACTTC
TRBJ1-1 TRBV30 . . CAWELGGQGTEAFF TGTGCCTGGGAGTTGGGGGGGCAGGGCACTGAAGCTTTCTTT
TRBJ2-7 TRBV6-5 . TRBD1 CASSYSGTDSYEQYF TGTGCCAGCAGTTACTCAGGGACAGACTCCTACGAGCAGTACTTC
TRBJ2-5 TRBV7-7 . . CASSLGAAAGSQETQYF TGTGCTAGCAGCTTAGGCGCTGCGGCGGGGTCCCAAGAGACCCAGTACTTC
TRBJ1-1 TRBV7-9 . . CASSFVAENTEAFF TGTGCCAGCAGCTTTGTGGCGGAGAACACTGAAGCTTTCTTT
TRBJ2-7 TRBV25-1 once . CASSALYEQYF TGTGCCAGCAGTGCCCTATACGAGCAGTACTTC
TRBJ2-7 TRBV4-1 few . CASSPEGAFVPEQYF TGCGCCAGCAGCCCCGAAGGGGCTTTCGTCCCAGAGCAGTACTTC
TRBJ2-2 TRBV25-1 few . CASSDASGANTGELFF TGTGCCAGCAGTGACGCGAGCGGTGCGAACACCGGGGAGCTGTTTTTT
TRBJ1-1 TRBV2 few TRBD1 CASSERGLTEAFF TGTGCCAGCAGTGAAAGGGGGCTCACTGAAGCTTTCTTT
TRBJ1-1 TRBV28 few . CALGRLNTEAFF TGTGCACTGGGCAGGTTGAACACTGAAGCTTTCTTT
TRBJ2-1 TRBV5-1 . TRBD2 CASSSGLAGGLFYNEQFF TGCGCCAGCAGCTCCGGACTAGCGGGGGGCTTGTTCTACAATGAGCAGTTCTTC
TRBJ1-2 TRBV14 few . CASSRLLRGPYTF TGTGCCAGCAGCCGTCTTCTCAGGGGCCCCTACACCTTC
TRBJ2-7 TRBV19 . TRBD2 CASSNRATSGSYEQYF TGTGCCAGTAGTAATAGAGCGACTAGCGGGAGCTACGAGCAGTACTTC
TRBJ2-1 TRBV12-1 . . CASLPERDWMENEQFF TGTGCCAGCTTACCGGAGCGGGATTGGATGGAAAATGAGCAGTTCTTC
TRBJ2-7 TRBV5-5 once TRBD1 CASSLRGGQGSYEQYF TGTGCCAGCAGCTTGCGTGGGGGACAGGGCTCCTACGAGCAGTACTTC
TRBJ1-1 TRBV27 few TRBD1 CASSLELRTGRMGEAFF TGTGCCAGCAGTTTAGAACTAAGGACAGGGAGAATGGGTGAAGCTTTCTTT
TRBJ2-1 TRBV19 . TRBD2 CASRVKTSGNYNEQFF TGTGCCAGTAGAGTAAAGACTAGCGGGAACTACAATGAGCAGTTCTTC
TRBJ2-2 TRBV5-4 . . CASSPAGGSNTGELFF TGTGCCAGCAGCCCCGCTGGCGGTTCGAACACCGGGGAGCTGTTTTTT
TRBJ1-1 TRBV27 few TRBD1 CASTIQGPNTEAFF TGTGCCAGCACGATACAGGGGCCGAACACTGAAGCTTTCTTT
TRBJ1-1 TRBV10-3 . TRBD1 CAIRQTGMDTEAFF TGTGCCATCAGGCAGACAGGGATGGACACTGAAGCTTTCTTT
TRBJ1-5 TRBV7-8 . TRBD1 CASSPRQGTSNQPQHF TGTGCCAGCAGCCCCCGACAGGGGACGAGCAATCAGCCCCAGCATTTT
TRBJ1-1 TRBV19 few TRBD1 CASQRTGAKNTEAFF TGTGCCAGCCAAAGGACAGGGGCGAAGAACACTGAAGCTTTCTTT
TRBJ2-7 TRBV19 . . CASNRGSGYEQYF TGTGCCAGTAACCGAGGATCCGGGTACGAGCAGTACTTC
TRBJ2-7 TRBV27 . . CASSLRVRVGTSRGTYEQYF TGTGCCAGCAGTTTACGGGTCCGGGTTGGAACTTCTAGGGGAACCTACGAGCAGTACTTC
TRBJ2-6 TRBV7-8 . . CASSLGQTSGANVLTF TGTGCCAGCAGCTTAGGACAGACCTCTGGGGCCAACGTCCTGACTTTC
TRBJ1-4 TRBV9 . TRBD1 CASSVGTGGMRSDEKLFF TGTGCCAGCAGCGTAGGGACAGGGGGCATGAGGAGTGATGAAAAACTGTTTTTT
TRBJ1-5 TRBV7-2 few . CASTSQGGQPQHF TGTGCCAGCACCTCCCAGGGCGGCCAGCCCCAGCATTTT